These 15 T cell receptor beta chains came from one sample sequenced in a study of Ad26.COV2.S vaccination and SARS-CoV-2 variants. Assay used: immunoSEQ multiplex PCR; TCRdb lists only in-frame clones, some missing. The sample consists of 350,000 to 550,000 clones, 85% to 90% of them appearing once. This sample's treatment: 15 to 20 received Ad26.COV2.S at low or high dose, single or two shots; several received placebo; per-sample allocation not given. Each sample was drawn 63 days after the first injection (of vaccine or placebo). Sample: peripheral blood, taken in a trial of Ad26.COV2.S vaccine versus placebo. Receptors were obtained from a person aged 18 to 59 who received the Ad26.COV2.S COVID-19 vaccine or a placebo.

The V and J genes are TRBV5-6 and TRBJ1-2, with 9 bases fitting TRBD1. The CDR3 has 16 amino acids. After removal of 4 bases from V and 4 bases from J, the junction contained 11 bases not matched to a gene. CDR1 is SGHDT and CDR2 is YYEEEE in the germline V gene. This CDR3 reads CASSPAGGTGFYGYTF. CDR3 sequence (DNA): TGTGCCAGCAGCCCAGCAGGTGGGACAGGGTTCTATGGCTACACCTTC. Full variable domain (missing parts from reference TRBV5-6 and TRBJ1-2): DAGVTQSPTHLIKTRGQQVTLRCSPKSGHDTVSWYQQALGQGPQFIFQYYEEEERQRGNFPDRFSGHQFPNYSSELNVNALLLGDSALYLCASSPAGGTGFYGYTFGSGTRLTVV.

V and J are TRBV7-8 and TRBJ1-3, with unresolved D. The ends were cut back, 5 bases at V and 7 bases at J, with 12 bases in the middle. In germline, CDR1 is SGHVS, CDR2 FQNEAQ. CDR3 length: 13 amino acids. Written as DNA, the CDR3 is TGTGCCAGCAGCACCAGACACATGAACACCATATATTTT. Residues: CASSTRHMNTIYF.

V is TRBV27 and J is TRBJ1-2; D ambiguous. Trimming pared 0 bases from V and 8 bases from J, leaving 13 bases between. The CDR3 is made up of 14 amino acids. CDR1 MNHEY and CDR2 SMNVEV come from the germline V gene (reference sequence). As DNA, the CDR3 is TGTGCCAGCAGTTTATCGATTTCAGTGGGAGGCTACACCTTC. Translating gives CASSLSISVGGYTF.

The genes are TRBV5-1 and TRBJ2-7, with D hard to call. The V gene lost 2 bases and the J gene lost 3 bases, with 12 bases spanning the gap. The germline V gene encodes CDR1 SGHRS and CDR2 YFSETQ. The CDR3 runs 14 residues. DNA of the CDR3: TGCGCCAGCAGCTTTACAGTAGAGCGCTACGAGCAGTACTTC. Protein product: CASSFTVERYEQYF. Variable domain in full (rest from reference TRBV5-1 and TRBJ2-7): KAGVTQTPRYLIKTRGQQVTLSCSPISGHRSVSWYQQTPGQGLQFLFEYFSETQRNKGNFPGRFSGRQFSNSRSEMNVSTLELGDSALYLCASSFTVERYEQYFGPGTRLTVT.

The gene calls are TRBV2 and TRBJ1-2, with D uncertain. Germline CDR1 reads SNHLY; CDR2 reads FYNNEI. The length of the CDR3 is 14 residues. V was pared by 4 bases and J by 4 bases, with 13 bases between. The CDR3 nucleotides read TGTGCCAGCAGTGGGCAGGCGATGAGCTATGGCTACACCTTC. This translates into CASSGQAMSYGYTF.

This chain uses TRBV5-1 with TRBJ1-1, with 7 bases that match TRBD1. With V trimmed by 2 bases and J by 3 bases, 10 bases remained unmatched. CDR3 length: 16 amino acids. Germline CDR1 reads SGHRS; CDR2 reads YFSETQ. This CDR3 reads CASSLGTANFDTEAFF. DNA of the CDR3: TGCGCCAGCAGCTTAGGGACAGCGAACTTTGACACTGAAGCTTTCTTT.

The chain employs TRBV4-3 and TRBJ1-2; no reliable D call. Germline loops: CDR1 LGHNA, CDR2 YSLEER. V was cut by 0 bases and J by 3 bases, with 5 bases left in between. The CDR3 length is 13 residues. The chain's CDR3 is CASSQEGYYGYTF. CDR3 DNA sequence: TGCGCCAGCAGCCAAGAGGGTTACTATGGCTACACCTTC.

This sequence joins TRBV30 and TRBJ1-5, with 7 bases identical to TRBD1. Germline assignment: CDR1 GTSNPN and CDR2 SVGIG (reference sequence). The CDR3 is 16 amino acids. V shed 2 bases and J 3 bases; nucleotides not matched to a gene: 10. CDR3 amino acids: CAWSKYRGMDNQPQHF. CDR3 sequence (DNA): TGTGCCTGGAGTAAATACAGGGGAATGGACAATCAGCCCCAGCATTTT. Combining the CDR3 with reference TRBV30 and TRBJ1-5 gives the whole variable domain SQTIHQWPATLVQPVGSPLSLECTVEGTSNPNLYWYRQAAGRGLQLLFYSVGIGQISSEVPQNLSASRPQDRQFILSSKKLLLSDSGFYLCAWSKYRGMDNQPQHFGDGTRLSIL.

CDR3 bases: TGTGCCAGCAGCTTAGTGGGGCCAGACGAAGCTTTCTTT. Protein product: CASSLVGPDEAFF. The chain has TRBV7-3 and TRBJ1-1; D is perhaps TRBD1 (5 bases). The CDR3 sequence is 13 residues long. Germline CDR1 reads SGHTA; CDR2 reads FQGTGA. V was pared by 2 bases and J by 8 bases, with 12 bases between.

The V gene is TRBV5-1, the J gene TRBJ2-3; D is tentatively TRBD1 or TRBD2 (5 bases each). From germline, CDR1 is SGHRS and CDR2 YFSETQ. The CDR3 runs 14 residues. V was cut by 2 bases and J by 5 bases, with 12 bases left in between. This CDR3 reads CASSFEGFQDTQYF. CDR3 DNA: TGCGCCAGCAGCTTTGAGGGGTTCCAAGATACGCAGTATTTT.

The genes are TRBV7-6 and TRBJ1-1; 7 bases line up with TRBD1. The CDR3 covers 15 residues. V trimming: 0 bases; J trimming: 4 bases; junction bases outside the gene matches: 5. Germline assignment: CDR1 SGHVS and CDR2 FNYEAQ. The chain's CDR3 is CASSLAQGTSTEAFF. CDR3 nucleotide sequence: TGTGCCAGCAGCTTAGCACAGGGGACGAGCACTGAAGCTTTCTTT.

The chain recombines TRBV9 with TRBJ1-3; unclear D gene. Germline assignment: CDR1 SGDLS and CDR2 YYNGEE. Trimming left V 4 bases short and J 1 base short, with 9 bases between. The CDR3 has 14 amino acids. CDR3 loop: CASSPATSGNTIYF. The CDR3 DNA reads TGTGCCAGCAGCCCCGCCACTTCTGGAAACACCATATATTTT. The full variable domain, its missing parts supplied by reference TRBV9 and TRBJ1-3, is DSGVTQTPKHLITATGQRVTLRCSPRSGDLSVYWYQQSLDQGLQFLIQYYNGEERAKGNILERFSAQQFPDLHSELNLSSLELGDSALYFCASSPATSGNTIYFGEGSWLTVV.

This clone was seen once. The genes are TRBV7-2 and TRBJ2-1, with D tentatively TRBD1 (5 bases). Germline CDR1 and CDR2: SGHTA and FQGNSA. V was clipped by 0 bases and J by 8 bases, with 8 bases between them. This CDR3 is 13 amino acids long. CDR3 DNA: TGTGCCAGCAGCTTAGCAGCCAGGGATGAGCAGTTCTTC. It codes for CASSLAARDEQFF.

This chain joins TRBV4-1 and TRBJ2-7, with D hard to call. V lost 1 base and J 5 bases, leaving 9 bases between the germline ends. The length of the CDR3 is 13 residues. Per germline, CDR1 MGHRA and CDR2 YSYEKL. CDR3 in amino acids: CASSQAFLHEQYF. The CDR3 coding sequence is TGCGCCAGCAGCCAAGCTTTTTTGCACGAGCAGTACTTC.

CDR3 sequence (DNA): TGTGCCAGCAGCGCCCGGGGGGGGAGGGCGGATTGGTATGGCTACACCTTC. Its translation is CASSARGGRADWYGYTF. V usage is TRBV11-2 and J usage is TRBJ1-2, with D tentatively TRBD1 (5 bases). V shed 5 bases and J shed 5 bases, with 24 bases lying between them. This CDR3 region has 17 residues. Germline V lookup: CDR1 SGHAT, CDR2 FQNNGV.